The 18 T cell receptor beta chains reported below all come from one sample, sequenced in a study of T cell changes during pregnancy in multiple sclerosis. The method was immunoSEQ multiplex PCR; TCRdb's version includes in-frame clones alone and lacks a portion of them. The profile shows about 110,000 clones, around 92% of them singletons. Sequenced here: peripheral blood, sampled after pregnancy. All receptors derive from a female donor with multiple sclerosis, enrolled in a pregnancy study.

CDR3 coding DNA: TGTGCCAGCAGCTTAGAGGGGTATAACGGGGAGCTGTTTTTT. Translating gives CASSLEGYNGELFF. The chain carries TRBV7-2 and TRBJ2-2; weak D call: TRBD1 (5 bases). Germline V gives CDR1 SGHTA, CDR2 FQGNSA. Trimming stripped 1 base from V and 7 bases from J, with 10 bases between. CDR3 length equals 14 residues.

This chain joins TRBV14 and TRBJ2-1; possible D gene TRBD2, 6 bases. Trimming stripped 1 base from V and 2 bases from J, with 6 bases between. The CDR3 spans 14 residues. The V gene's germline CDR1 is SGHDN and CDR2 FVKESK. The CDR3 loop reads CASSQVAAYNEQFF. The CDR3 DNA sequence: TGTGCCAGCAGCCAAGTAGCGGCCTACAATGAGCAGTTCTTC. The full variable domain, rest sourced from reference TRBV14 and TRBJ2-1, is EAGVTQFPSHSVIEKGQTVTLRCDPISGHDNLYWYRRVMGKEIKFLLHFVKESKQDESGMPNNRFLAERTGGTYSTLKVQPAELEDSGVYFCASSQVAAYNEQFFGPGTRLTVL.

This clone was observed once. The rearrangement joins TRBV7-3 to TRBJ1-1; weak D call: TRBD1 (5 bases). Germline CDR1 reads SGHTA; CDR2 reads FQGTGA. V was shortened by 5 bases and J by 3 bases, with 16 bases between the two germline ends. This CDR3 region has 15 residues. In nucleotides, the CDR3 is TGTGCCAGCAGCCGCCGGGGGACGGGGGACACTGAAGCTTTCTTT. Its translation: CASSRRGTGDTEAFF.

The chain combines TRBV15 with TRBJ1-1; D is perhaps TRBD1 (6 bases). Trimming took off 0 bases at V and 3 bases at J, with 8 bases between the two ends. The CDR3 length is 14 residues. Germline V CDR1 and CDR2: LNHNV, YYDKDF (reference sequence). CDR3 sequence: CATSREYRDTEAFF. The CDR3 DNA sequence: TGTGCCACCAGCAGAGAATACAGGGACACTGAAGCTTTCTTT.

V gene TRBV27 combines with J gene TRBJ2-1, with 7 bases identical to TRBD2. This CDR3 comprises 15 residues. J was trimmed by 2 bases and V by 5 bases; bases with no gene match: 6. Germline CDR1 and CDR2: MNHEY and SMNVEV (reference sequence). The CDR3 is CASSLTGGPYNEQFF. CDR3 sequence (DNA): TGTGCCAGCAGTCTAACGGGGGGACCCTACAATGAGCAGTTCTTC.

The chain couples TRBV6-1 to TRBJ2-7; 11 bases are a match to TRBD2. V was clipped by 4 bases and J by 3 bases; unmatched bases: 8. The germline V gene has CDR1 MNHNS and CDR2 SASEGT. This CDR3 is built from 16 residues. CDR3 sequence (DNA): TGTGCCAGCAGTGGACTAACTAGCGGGGGCCTCTACGAGCAGTACTTC. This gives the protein CASSGLTSGGLYEQYF.

The CDR3 DNA reads as TGTGCCAGCGGAAGCGGACTCTACGAGCAGTACTTC. Its protein product is CASGSGLYEQYF. The rearrangement uses TRBV9 and TRBJ2-7; possibly TRBD2 for D (5 bases). Germline values: CDR1 SGDLS, CDR2 YYNGEE. V lost 7 bases to trimming and J lost 3 bases, with 11 bases between them. The CDR3 spans 12 residues.

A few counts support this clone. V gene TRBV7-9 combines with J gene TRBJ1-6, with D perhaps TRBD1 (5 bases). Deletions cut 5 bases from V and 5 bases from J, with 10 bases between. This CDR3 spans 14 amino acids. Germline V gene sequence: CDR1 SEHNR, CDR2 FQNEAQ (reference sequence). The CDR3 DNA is TGTGCCAGCAGCATAGGACAAAATAATTCACCCCTCCACTTT. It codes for CASSIGQNNSPLHF.

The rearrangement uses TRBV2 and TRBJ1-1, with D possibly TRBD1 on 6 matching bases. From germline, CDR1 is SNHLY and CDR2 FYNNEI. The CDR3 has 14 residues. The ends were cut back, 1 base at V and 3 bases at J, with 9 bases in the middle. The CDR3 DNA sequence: TGTGCCAGCAGTGAAGAGGGGGGGTACACTGAAGCTTTCTTT. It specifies CASSEEGGYTEAFF.

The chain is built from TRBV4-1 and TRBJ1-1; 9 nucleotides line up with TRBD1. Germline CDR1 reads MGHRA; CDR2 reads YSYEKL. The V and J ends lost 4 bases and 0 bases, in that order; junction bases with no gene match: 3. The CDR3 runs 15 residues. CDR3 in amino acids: CASSLQGAMNTEAFF. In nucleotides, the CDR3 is TGCGCCAGCAGCCTACAGGGGGCTATGAACACTGAAGCTTTCTTT.

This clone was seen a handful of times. The CDR3 reads CASSITGITGNTIYF. CDR3 nucleotide sequence: TGTGCCAGCAGTATTACAGGGATAACTGGAAACACCATATATTTT. The chain combines TRBV27 with TRBJ1-3; a weak D match, TRBD1 (6 bases). The ends were cut back, 5 bases at V and 2 bases at J, with 13 bases in the middle. The CDR3 has 15 amino acids. The germline gives CDR1 MNHEY, CDR2 SMNVEV (reference sequence).

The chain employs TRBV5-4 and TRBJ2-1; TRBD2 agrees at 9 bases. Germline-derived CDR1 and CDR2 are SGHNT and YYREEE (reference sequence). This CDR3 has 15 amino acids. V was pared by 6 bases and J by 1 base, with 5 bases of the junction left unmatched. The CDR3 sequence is CASTQSGRSYNEQFF. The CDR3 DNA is TGTGCCAGCACCCAGAGCGGGAGGTCCTACAATGAGCAGTTCTTC.

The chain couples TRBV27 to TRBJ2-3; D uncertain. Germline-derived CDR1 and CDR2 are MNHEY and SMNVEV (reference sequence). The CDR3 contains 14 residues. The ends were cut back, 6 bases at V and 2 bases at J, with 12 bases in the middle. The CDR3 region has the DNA TGTGCCAGCAGAGCCCTTCCCGTCACAGATACGCAGTATTTT. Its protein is CASRALPVTDTQYF.

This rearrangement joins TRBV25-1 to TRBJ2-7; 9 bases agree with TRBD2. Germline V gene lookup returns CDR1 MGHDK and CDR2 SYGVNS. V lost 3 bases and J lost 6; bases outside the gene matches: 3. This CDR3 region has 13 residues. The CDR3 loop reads CASSDLLAGEQYF. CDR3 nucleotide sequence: TGTGCCAGCAGTGATCTACTAGCGGGCGAGCAGTACTTC.

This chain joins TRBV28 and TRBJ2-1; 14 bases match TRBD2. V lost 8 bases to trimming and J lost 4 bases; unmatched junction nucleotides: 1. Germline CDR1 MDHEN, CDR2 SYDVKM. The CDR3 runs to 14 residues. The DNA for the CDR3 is TGTGCCAGCGGGACTAGCGGGAGTTACAATGAGCAGTTCTTC. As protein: CASGTSGSYNEQFF.

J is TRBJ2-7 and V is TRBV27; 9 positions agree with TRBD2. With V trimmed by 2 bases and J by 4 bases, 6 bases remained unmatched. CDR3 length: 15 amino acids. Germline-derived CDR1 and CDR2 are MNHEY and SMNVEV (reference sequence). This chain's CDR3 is CASSLGLAGLYEQYF. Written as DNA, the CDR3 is TGTGCCAGCAGTTTAGGGCTAGCGGGACTATACGAGCAGTACTTC.

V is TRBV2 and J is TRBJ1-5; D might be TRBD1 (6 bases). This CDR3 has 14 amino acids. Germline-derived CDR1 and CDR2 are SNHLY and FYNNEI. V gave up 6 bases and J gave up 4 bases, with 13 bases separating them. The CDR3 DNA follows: TGTGCCAGCAGGGTCCGGACAGCTAATCAGCCCCAGCATTTT. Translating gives CASRVRTANQPQHF.

The CDR3 DNA sequence: TGTGCCAGCAGTGAGCAGGGTACGTTCAATGAGCAGTTCTTC. Translation: CASSEQGTFNEQFF. The chain employs TRBV2 and TRBJ2-1; maybe TRBD1 (5 bases). Trimming removed 3 bases from V and 6 bases from J, with 12 bases in between. The CDR3 totals 14 residues. In germline, CDR1 is SNHLY, CDR2 FYNNEI.